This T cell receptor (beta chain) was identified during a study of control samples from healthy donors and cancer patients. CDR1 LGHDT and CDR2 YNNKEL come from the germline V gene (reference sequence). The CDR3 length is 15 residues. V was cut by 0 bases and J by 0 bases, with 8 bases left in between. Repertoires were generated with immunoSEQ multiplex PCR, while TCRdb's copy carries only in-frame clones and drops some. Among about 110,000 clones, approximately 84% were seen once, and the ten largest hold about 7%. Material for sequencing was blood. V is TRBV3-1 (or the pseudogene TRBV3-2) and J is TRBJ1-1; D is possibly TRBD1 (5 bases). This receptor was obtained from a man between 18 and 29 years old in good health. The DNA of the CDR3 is TGTGCCAGCAGCCAAGAACAGGATATGAACACTGAAGCTTTCTTT. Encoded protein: CASSQEQDMNTEAFF.